This T cell receptor beta chain was retrieved from a study of T cell repertoires in cytomegalovirus infection. Study details: An indication of both CMV infection and matching HLA type came from public TCR beta signatures.

TCRdb processed the reads anew with MiXCR; each CDR3 protein has one entry. The sample has around 260,000 distinct CDR3 sequences; less than 9.5% are singletons. CDR3 length: 17 amino acids. CDR1 is LNHNV, CDR2 YYDKDF, per germline (reference sequence). V shed 0 bases and J shed 3 bases, with 12 bases lying between them. The study's findings and limits: CMV carriers with the relevant HLA were identified by cumulative public TCR beta family frequency. Ex vivo responses were dominated by HLA-C-restricted CMV-specific TCR beta clonotypes.

With regard to this clonotype: The antigen is undetermined.

The sequence derives from a human donor in good health (CMV status not recorded). Some clones in this sample may be carry-over from other donors' samples. The chain links TRBV15 to TRBJ1-6; D is unclear. Sequencing used PBMCs. The CDR3 bases are TGTGCCACCAGCAGAGATCTCGGACCCAGCTATAATTCACCCCTCCACTTT. This sequence encodes CATSRDLGPSYNSPLHF.